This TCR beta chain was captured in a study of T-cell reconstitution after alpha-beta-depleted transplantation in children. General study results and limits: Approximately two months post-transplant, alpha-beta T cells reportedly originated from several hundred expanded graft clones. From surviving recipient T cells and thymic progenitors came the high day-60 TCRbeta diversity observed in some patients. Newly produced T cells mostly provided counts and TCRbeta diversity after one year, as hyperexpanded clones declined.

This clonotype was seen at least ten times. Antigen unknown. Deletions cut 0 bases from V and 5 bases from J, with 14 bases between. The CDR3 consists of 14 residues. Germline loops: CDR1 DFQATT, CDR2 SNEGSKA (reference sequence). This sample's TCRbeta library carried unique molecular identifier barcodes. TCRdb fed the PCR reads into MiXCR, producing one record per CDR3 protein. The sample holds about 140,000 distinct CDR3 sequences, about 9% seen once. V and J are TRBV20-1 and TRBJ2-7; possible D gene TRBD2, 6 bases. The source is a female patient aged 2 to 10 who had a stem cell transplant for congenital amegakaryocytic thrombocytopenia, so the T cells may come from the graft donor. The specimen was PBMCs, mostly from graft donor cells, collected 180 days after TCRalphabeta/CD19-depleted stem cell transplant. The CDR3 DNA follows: TGCAGTGCTAGAGAGCTCGGGAGAAGCAACGAGCAGTACTTC. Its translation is CSARELGRSNEQYF.